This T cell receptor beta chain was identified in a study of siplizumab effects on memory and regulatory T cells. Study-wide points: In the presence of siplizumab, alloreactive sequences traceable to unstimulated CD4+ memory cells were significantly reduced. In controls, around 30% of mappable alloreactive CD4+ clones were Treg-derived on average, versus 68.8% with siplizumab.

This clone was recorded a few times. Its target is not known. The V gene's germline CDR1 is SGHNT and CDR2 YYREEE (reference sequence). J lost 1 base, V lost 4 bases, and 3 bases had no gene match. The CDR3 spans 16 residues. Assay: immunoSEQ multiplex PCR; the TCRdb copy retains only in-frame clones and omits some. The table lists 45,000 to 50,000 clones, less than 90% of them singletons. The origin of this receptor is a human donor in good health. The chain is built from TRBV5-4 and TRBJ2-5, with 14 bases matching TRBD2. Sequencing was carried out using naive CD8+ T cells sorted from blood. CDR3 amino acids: CASSPGTSGGQETQYF. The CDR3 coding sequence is TGTGCCAGCAGCCCCGGGACTAGCGGGGGCCAAGAGACCCAGTACTTC.